Shown below are 17 T cell receptor beta chains from a single sample sequenced in a study of blood T cell repertoires in COVID-19. Produced via immunoSEQ multiplex PCR; TCRdb's table is partial and in-frame only. The profile shows some 290,000 clones, approximately 86% of them singletons. What was sequenced was peripheral blood. The receptors here all came from a woman aged 45-59 years who had recovered from COVID-19.

The chain has TRBV7-2 and TRBJ2-3; 10 positions match TRBD2. Per the germline V gene, CDR1 is SGHTA and CDR2 is FQGNSA. After removal of 3 bases from V and 3 bases from J, the junction contained 6 bases not matched to a gene. The CDR3 has 16 amino acids. The CDR3 is CASSFLSGGATDTQYF. The CDR3, as DNA: TGTGCCAGCAGCTTCTTAAGCGGGGGGGCGACAGATACGCAGTATTTT.

The chain links TRBV6-2 or TRBV6-3 to TRBJ1-3; D is possibly TRBD1 (6 bases). V lost 6 bases, J lost 4 bases, and 16 bases lay in between. From germline, CDR1 is MNHEY and CDR2 SVGEGT. This CDR3 spans 15 amino acids. The CDR3, as DNA: TGTGCCAGCAGCCTGGACAGCCGACTCGGAAACACCATATATTTT. Translating gives CASSLDSRLGNTIYF.

The rearrangement joins TRBV6-5 to TRBJ2-1, with a tentative D call TRBD2 (5 bases). With 7 bases removed from V and 9 bases from J, the gap between germline ends came to 19 bases. CDR3 length: 14 amino acids. In germline, CDR1 is MNHEY, CDR2 SVGAGI. CDR3 protein: CASTPVLASSEQFF. CDR3 DNA sequence: TGTGCCAGCACCCCCGTACTGGCTAGCAGTGAGCAGTTCTTC.

The J gene is TRBJ1-2, the V gene TRBV6-5, with 12 bases that match TRBD1. This CDR3 contains 14 residues. Germline V CDR1 and CDR2: MNHEY, SVGAGI. V dropped 5 bases and J dropped 7; count of bases not matched to a gene: 5. CDR3 DNA sequence: TGTGCCAGCAGTAGGGACAGGGGGCAACGTGGCTACACCTTC. Its translation: CASSRDRGQRGYTF.

The chain uses TRBV18 and TRBJ2-2; 11 positions match TRBD2. CDR1 is KGHSH and CDR2 is LQKENI in the germline V gene. Trimming cost V 6 bases and J 4 bases; bases outside gene matches: 7. The CDR3 sequence is 16 residues long. CDR3 nucleotide sequence: TGTGCCAGCTCGCCTCGGACTAGCGGGTCCACCGGGGAGCTGTTTTTT. Translating gives CASSPRTSGSTGELFF.

This clone appeared a few times. V usage is TRBV6-5 and J usage is TRBJ2-7; TRBD2 agrees at 8 bases. The V gene's germline CDR1 is MNHEY and CDR2 SVGAGI. J lost 2 bases, V lost 1 base, and 7 bases had no gene match. The CDR3 extends over 16 amino acids. The CDR3 loop reads CASSYLEGLVPYEQYF. CDR3 DNA: TGTGCCAGCAGTTACTTAGAGGGACTAGTCCCCTACGAGCAGTACTTC.

The CDR3 DNA follows: TGTGCCAGCAGCCAAGATGAAGTCAGGTCTTTGACCTATAATTCACCCCTCCACTTT. Amino acids: CASSQDEVRSLTYNSPLHF. This sequence joins TRBV3-1 (or the pseudogene TRBV3-2) and TRBJ1-6; D gene ambiguous. CDR3 size: 19 residues. Germline CDR1 is LGHDT and CDR2 is YNNKEL (reference sequence). V was trimmed by 0 bases and J by 2 bases, leaving 17 bases between them.

The chain employs TRBV6-2 or TRBV6-3 and TRBJ1-6, with D unresolved. CDR1 is MNHEY and CDR2 is SVGEGT in the germline V gene. Deletions cut 3 bases from V and 8 bases from J, with 8 bases between. This CDR3 region has 13 residues. This CDR3 is CASSYERDSPLHF. The CDR3, as DNA: TGTGCCAGCAGTTATGAGAGGGATTCACCCCTCCACTTT.

The chain carries TRBV6-4 and TRBJ2-3; the D gene is possibly TRBD2 (7 bases). The CDR3 has 15 residues. Germline V CDR1 and CDR2: MRHNA, SNTAGT. Trimming took 4 bases from V and 0 from J, leaving 11 bases between them. Here the CDR3 reads CASSAGGESTDTQYF. CDR3 coding DNA: TGTGCCAGCAGTGCGGGGGGCGAAAGCACAGATACGCAGTATTTT.

This chain connects TRBV7-8 to TRBJ2-7; 12 positions agree with TRBD2. CDR3 length: 16 residues. Germline CDR1 and CDR2: SGHVS and FQNEAQ. The J segment lost 4 bases and the V segment lost 4 bases, leaving 8 bases of the junction unmatched. CDR3 in DNA: TGTGCCAGCAGCTCCCGACTAGCGGGAGAAGTTTACGAGCAGTACTTC. Encoded protein: CASSSRLAGEVYEQYF.

The chain has TRBV27 and TRBJ1-2, with D possibly TRBD1 on 5 matching bases. This CDR3 spans 12 amino acids. Trimming stripped 7 bases from V and 10 bases from J, with 16 bases between. Germline V gene data show CDR1 as MNHEY and CDR2 as SMNVEV (reference sequence). As DNA, the CDR3 is TGTGCCAGCACCTCCGGCGGGGACGCCTACACCTTC. Protein: CASTSGGDAYTF.

V gene TRBV5-6 combines with J gene TRBJ1-2; TRBD1 might be the D (5 bases). Germline V gene sequence: CDR1 SGHDT, CDR2 YYEEEE. The CDR3 extends over 15 amino acids. The V end lost 2 bases, the J end lost 5 bases, and 16 bases lay between the germline ends. As DNA, the CDR3 is TGTGCCAGCAGCTTTTATGGGACGGGACTTTATGGCTACACCTTC. This translates into CASSFYGTGLYGYTF.

The chain uses TRBV5-1 and TRBJ2-3; 9 bases are shared with TRBD1. Per germline, CDR1 SGHRS and CDR2 YFSETQ. V lost 7 bases to trimming and J lost 4 bases; unmatched junction nucleotides: 10. The CDR3 is 15 residues long. DNA for the CDR3: TGCGCCAGCCACTTTGGACAGGGGACGTCAGATACGCAGTATTTT. Translating it yields CASHFGQGTSDTQYF.

The chain links TRBV19 to TRBJ2-1, with 15 bases lining up with TRBD2. Germline V gene sequence: CDR1 LNHDA, CDR2 SQIVND (reference sequence). Trimming took 2 bases from V and 6 from J; bases not matched to a gene: 11. CDR3 length: 19 amino acids. In DNA, the CDR3 is TGTGCCAGTAGTATATGGGGGACTAGCGGGAGGCCCAAGGGCAATGAGCAGTTCTTC. As protein: CASSIWGTSGRPKGNEQFF.

This clone was seen a handful of times. The chain joins TRBV29-1 to TRBJ2-7; 12 bases fit TRBD2. Germline loops: CDR1 SQVTM, CDR2 ANQGSEA. Trimming at V came to 6 bases and at J to 2 bases, leaving 2 bases not matched to a gene. This CDR3 is 13 amino acids long. CDR3 residues: CSVGLAGPYEQYF. DNA of the CDR3: TGCAGCGTGGGACTAGCGGGCCCCTACGAGCAGTACTTC.

The V call is TRBV7-6, the J call TRBJ1-6; 8 bases map to TRBD1. The CDR3 sequence is 15 residues long. J lost 7 bases, V lost 4 bases, and 6 bases had no gene match. CDR1 is SGHVS, CDR2 FNYEAQ, per germline. Here the CDR3 DNA reads TGTGCCAGCAGCTCTCAGACAGGGGACAATTCACCCCTCCACTTT. This translates into CASSSQTGDNSPLHF.

In DNA, the CDR3 is TGTGCCATACAGGGCCTTGGAAACACCATATATTTT. This gives the protein CAIQGLGNTIYF. The chain carries TRBV28 and TRBJ1-3; possibly TRBD1 for D (6 bases). CDR3 length: 12 residues. CDR1 is MDHEN and CDR2 is SYDVKM in the germline V gene. V lost 10 bases and J 3 bases, leaving 10 bases between the germline ends.